The 19 T cell receptor beta chains given below trace back to one sample, sequenced in a study of radiation and T cells in renal cell carcinoma (TCRdb year 2020). Library method: the immunoSEQ multiplex PCR assay. TCRdb took over this immuneACCESS table, retaining in-frame rearrangements with V and J assigned. Such tables are incomplete; in checked studies, under half of the missing clones stem from an unresolved V gene, and the remainder is unexplained. Within this sample are around 140,000 clones, with roughly 83% of them counted one time only. The ten biggest clones cover under 30% of the sample. What the time point label conveys for this sample: baseline pretreatment blood. The treatment or condition tag for this specimen amounts to: 15 Gy SBRT to primary tumor, nephrectomy 4 weeks later. The starting material was blood, obtained from a patient whose treatment included radiotherapy and nephrectomy. These receptor sequences come from a woman in her forties or fifties with renal cell carcinoma.

The V call is TRBV19, the J call TRBJ2-7; tentative D call: TRBD1 (6 bases). The CDR3 is 17 residues long. CDR1 LNHDA and CDR2 SQIVND come from the germline V gene (reference sequence). V lost 1 base and J 3 bases, leaving 19 bases between the germline ends. CDR3 region: CASSIGFGTHRNYEQYF. The DNA of the CDR3 is TGTGCCAGTAGTATAGGATTCGGGACACATAGAAACTACGAGCAGTACTTC.

This clone has a handful of counts. The chain couples TRBV27 to TRBJ1-5; weak D call: TRBD1 (5 bases). The germline V gene has CDR1 MNHEY and CDR2 SMNVEV (reference sequence). Trimming left V 9 bases short and J 7 bases short, with 7 bases between. This CDR3 is built from 10 residues. Written as DNA, the CDR3 is TGTGCCAGGAGGGGACAGCCCCAGCATTTT. It translates to CARRGQPQHF.

This clone has just one count. The chain employs TRBV2 and TRBJ2-1; no clear D. The germline V gene encodes CDR1 SNHLY and CDR2 FYNNEI. The CDR3 consists of 12 residues. V lost 6 bases, J lost 9 bases, and 12 bases lay in between. The CDR3 reads CASSALSTEQFF. CDR3 nucleotides: TGTGCCAGCAGCGCCCTGTCTACTGAGCAGTTCTTC.

The CDR3 reads CASSNPRDEKLFF. The CDR3 DNA reads as TGTGCCAGTAGTAATCCAAGGGATGAAAAACTGTTTTTT. The rearrangement joins TRBV19 to TRBJ1-4; D gene ambiguous. This CDR3 contains 13 residues. Trimming took 4 bases from V and 6 from J, leaving 9 bases between them. In germline, CDR1 is LNHDA, CDR2 SQIVND (reference sequence).

The chain is built from TRBV9 and TRBJ1-1, with D tentatively TRBD1 (6 bases). The CDR3 extends over 11 amino acids. Germline V CDR1 and CDR2: SGDLS, YYNGEE. V was clipped by 3 bases and J by 10 bases, with 10 bases between them. CDR3 sequence reads: CASSEGGAAFF. CDR3 sequence (DNA): TGTGCCAGCAGCGAGGGGGGTGCAGCTTTCTTT. The whole variable domain, remainder taken from reference TRBV9 and TRBJ1-1, is DSGVTQTPKHLITATGQRVTLRCSPRSGDLSVYWYQQSLDQGLQFLIQYYNGEERAKGNILERFSAQQFPDLHSELNLSSLELGDSALYFCASSEGGAAFFGQGTRLTVV.

The gene calls are TRBV12-2 and TRBJ2-7; TRBD2 was called by the table and not checked on the DNA. TRBV12-2 is given as a pseudogene. The CDR3 covers 15 residues. The CDR3 nucleotides are TGTGCAAGTCGCTTGTTGCGGGAGGGAGCCTACGAGCAGTACTTC. It specifies CASRLLREGAYEQYF.

The CDR3 bases are TGTGCCAGAAGCCTTAGGACCGTCTCACCCCTCCACTTT. Translating gives CARSLRTVSPLHF. The V call is TRBV5-3, the J call TRBJ1-6, with D hard to call. TRBV5-3 is an open reading frame, and its role is uncertain. The length of the CDR3 is 13 residues. The ends were cut back, 4 bases at V and 10 bases at J, with 12 bases in the middle.

J is TRBJ2-3 and V is TRBV6-1; 10 bases are shared with TRBD2. This CDR3 has 14 amino acids. The germline V gene has CDR1 MNHNS and CDR2 SASEGT. J gave up 3 bases and V 8 bases, and 5 bases lay outside the gene matches. The CDR3, as DNA: TGTGCCAGCCGACCGGGACTAGCGACAGATACGCAGTATTTT. It specifies CASRPGLATDTQYF.

The J gene is TRBJ1-1, the V gene TRBV5-1; D perhaps matches TRBD1 (6 bases). Deletions cut 5 bases from V and 3 bases from J, with 20 bases between. Germline-derived CDR1 and CDR2 are SGHRS and YFSETQ. The CDR3 has 16 amino acids. Here the CDR3 reads CASRPNKGEGDTEAFF. CDR3 in DNA: TGCGCCAGCAGACCAAATAAAGGGGAGGGGGACACTGAAGCTTTCTTT.

V is TRBV11-2 and J is TRBJ2-1; 9 positions agree with TRBD2. CDR1 and CDR2 (germline): SGHAT, FQNNGV. After removal of 3 bases from V and 1 base from J, the junction contained 4 bases not matched to a gene. The CDR3 consists of 16 residues. DNA of the CDR3: TGTGCCAGCAGCTTCCCAGCGGGAGGATCCTACAATGAGCAGTTCTTC. Translation: CASSFPAGGSYNEQFF.

This clone was seen once. V is TRBV10-1 and J is TRBJ2-2; 9 bases are a match to TRBD1. CDR1 is WNHNN, CDR2 SYGVQD, per germline (reference sequence). The CDR3 loop spans 16 amino acids. The junction had 5 bases not matched to a gene; V was cut back by 6 bases and J by 0 bases. The CDR3 sequence: CASSARQGANTGELFF. The CDR3 DNA is TGCGCCAGCAGCGCTCGACAGGGGGCGAACACCGGGGAGCTGTTTTTT.

The rearrangement links TRBV7-2 to TRBJ2-7; D is possibly TRBD1 (7 bases). The CDR3 extends over 14 amino acids. The germline V gene encodes CDR1 SGHTA and CDR2 FQGNSA. V was clipped by 1 base and J by 7 bases, with 14 bases between them. The CDR3 sequence: CASSLEAQGREQYF. CDR3 DNA: TGTGCCAGCAGCTTAGAGGCACAGGGGAGGGAGCAGTACTTC.

The chain uses TRBV7-9 and TRBJ2-7, with D tentatively TRBD2 (5 bases). The germline CDR1 and CDR2 sequences are SEHNR and FQNEAQ (reference sequence). Trimming took 1 base from V and 3 from J, leaving 10 bases between them. CDR3 size: 14 residues. The CDR3 region has the DNA TGTGCCAGCAGCTTAGGGGAAGGGAGCTACGAGCAGTACTTC. Translated: CASSLGEGSYEQYF.

The chain links TRBV5-1 to TRBJ2-5; D gene unclear. The V gene lost 9 bases and the J gene lost 3 bases, with 6 bases spanning the gap. Germline V gene lookup returns CDR1 SGHRS and CDR2 YFSETQ. The CDR3 length is 10 residues. The CDR3 DNA reads TGCGCCAACAAAAAAGAGACCCAGTACTTC. The encoded protein is CANKKETQYF.

The genes are TRBV7-2 and TRBJ2-3; TRBD1 is a possible D gene (6 bases). This CDR3 has 14 amino acids. The V and J ends lost 5 bases and 6 bases respectively, with 15 bases between them. The germline V gene encodes CDR1 SGHTA and CDR2 FQGNSA. CDR3 region: CASSPTGLIDTQYF. The CDR3 coding sequence is TGTGCCAGCAGCCCTACAGGGCTCATTGATACGCAGTATTTT.

The V gene is TRBV9, the J gene TRBJ2-5; 7 nucleotides align to TRBD2. CDR1 and CDR2 from the germline V gene are SGDLS and YYNGEE. V dropped 4 bases and J dropped 4; count of bases not matched to a gene: 7. The CDR3 contains 14 residues. CDR3 nucleotide sequence: TGTGCCAGCAGCTCTGCGGGAGTCTTAGAGACCCAGTACTTC. It codes for CASSSAGVLETQYF.

This chain joins TRBV7-9 and TRBJ2-5; 8 bases map to TRBD1. Germline V lookup: CDR1 SEHNR, CDR2 FQNEAQ (reference sequence). This CDR3 comprises 14 residues. With 5 bases clipped from V and 4 bases from J, the junction kept 6 bases outside the gene matches. The CDR3 DNA is TGTGCCAGCAGCCAAGGACAGGGAGGAGAGACCCAGTACTTC. Amino acids: CASSQGQGGETQYF. Combining the CDR3 with reference TRBV7-9 and TRBJ2-5 gives the whole variable domain DTGVSQNPRHKITKRGQNVTFRCDPISEHNRLYWYRQTLGQGPEFLTYFQNEAQLEKSRLLSDRFSAERPKGSFSTLEIQRTEQGDSAMYLCASSQGQGGETQYFGPGTRLLVL.

The chain carries TRBV27 and TRBJ1-1; 7 bases agree with TRBD1. This CDR3 region has 15 residues. Losses at the gene ends were 6 bases for V and 1 base for J; bases not matched to a gene: 8. The germline V gene encodes CDR1 MNHEY and CDR2 SMNVEV (reference sequence). The CDR3 is CASSDKGQTNTEAFF. CDR3 DNA: TGTGCCAGCAGCGATAAGGGACAGACGAACACTGAAGCTTTCTTT.

This chain links TRBV5-1 with TRBJ1-1, with a possible D match to TRBD1 (5 bases). The V gene lost 0 bases and the J gene lost 5 bases, with 23 bases spanning the gap. This CDR3 comprises 18 residues. Per the germline V gene, CDR1 is SGHRS and CDR2 is YFSETQ. The CDR3 loop is CASSLGFSGLSEGTEAFF. The CDR3 DNA reads as TGCGCCAGCAGCTTGGGGTTTTCGGGCTTAAGTGAGGGGACTGAAGCTTTCTTT.